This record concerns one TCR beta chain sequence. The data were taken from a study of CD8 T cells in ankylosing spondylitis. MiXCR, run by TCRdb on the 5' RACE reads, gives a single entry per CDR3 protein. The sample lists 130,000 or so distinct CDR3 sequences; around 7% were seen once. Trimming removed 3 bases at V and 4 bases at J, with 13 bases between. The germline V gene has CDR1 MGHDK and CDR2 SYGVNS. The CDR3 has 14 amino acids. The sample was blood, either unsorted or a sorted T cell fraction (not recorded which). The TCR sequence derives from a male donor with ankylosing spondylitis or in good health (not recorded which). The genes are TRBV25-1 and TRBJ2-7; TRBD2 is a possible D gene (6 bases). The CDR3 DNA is TGTGCCAGCAGTGACCGGACTACGAGTTACGAGCAGTACTTC. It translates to CASSDRTTSYEQYF.